The 10 T cell receptor beta chains in this list originate from one sample, sequenced in a study of vaccination and CD4 T cells after COVID-19. Cultured CD4+ T-cell DNA underwent Oncomine TCR Beta short-read sequencing. TCRdb ran MiXCR on the PCR reads and lists one entry per CDR3 protein. This table has 10,000 to 13,000 distinct CDR3 sequences, about 53% appearing once. Noted treatment: approximately nine-day PBMC culture with coronavirus spike peptide pools or control peptides (ViraFEST assay). No antigen is known for these receptors. The source material was CD4+ T cells from blood, cultured in vitro. Source of these receptors: a human donor who had recovered from COVID-19.

V usage is TRBV28 and J usage is TRBJ1-1; D remains ambiguous. V was cut by 4 bases and J by 2 bases, with 11 bases left in between. Germline V lookup: CDR1 MDHEN, CDR2 SYDVKM. This CDR3 region has 14 residues. The CDR3 reads CASSSLARNTEAFF. As DNA, the CDR3 is TGTGCCAGCAGTTCCCTAGCTAGAAACACTGAAGCTTTCTTT.

A few counts support this clonotype. The chain joins TRBV7-8 to TRBJ1-5, with 8 nucleotides matching TRBD1. This CDR3 is built from 15 residues. Germline V gene sequence: CDR1 SGHVS, CDR2 FQNEAQ. V was clipped by 6 bases and J by 4 bases; unmatched bases: 8. The DNA of the CDR3 is TGTGCCAGCAGTATTGGACAGGGATTTAATCAGCCCCAGCATTTT. This gives the protein CASSIGQGFNQPQHF.

The V call is TRBV4-1, the J call TRBJ2-5, with unresolved D. V gave up 0 bases and J gave up 4 bases, with 12 bases separating them. Germline V gene lookup returns CDR1 MGHRA and CDR2 YSYEKL. The CDR3 is 15 residues long. CDR3 amino acids: CASSQEARGLETQYF. CDR3 DNA sequence: TGCGCCAGCAGCCAAGAAGCTCGCGGTCTAGAGACCCAGTACTTC.

This clonotype has only a few counts. This chain uses TRBV11-2 with TRBJ2-5; no definite D call. The V gene lost 5 bases and the J gene lost 5 bases, with 6 bases spanning the gap. The CDR3 length is 11 residues. Germline CDR1 SGHAT, CDR2 FQNNGV. CDR3 amino acids: CASSTRETQYF. The CDR3 coding sequence is TGTGCCAGCAGCACTCGCGAGACCCAGTACTTC.

This chain links TRBV30 with TRBJ1-6, with TRBD1 matching 8 bases. Trimming removed 5 bases from V and 10 bases from J; junction bases left unmatched: 7. Germline CDR1 reads GTSNPN; CDR2 reads SVGIG (reference sequence). The length of the CDR3 is 13 residues. The CDR3 sequence is CAWGQGYASPLHF. DNA for the CDR3: TGTGCCTGGGGACAGGGTTACGCGTCACCCCTCCACTTT.

This clonotype occurred a few times. The chain employs TRBV6-2 or TRBV6-3 and TRBJ2-3; TRBD2 matches 12 bases. Looked up from germline, CDR1 is MNHEY and CDR2 is SVGEGT. The CDR3 totals 18 residues. The ends lost 4 bases at V and 2 bases at J; junction bases unmatched: 10. The CDR3 protein is CASSWLAGGPSNTDTQYF. The CDR3 nucleotides read TGTGCCAGCAGTTGGCTAGCGGGAGGGCCGTCCAACACAGATACGCAGTATTTT.

V is TRBV10-3 and J is TRBJ2-2; 10 nucleotides line up with TRBD2. This CDR3 has 15 residues. Germline V lookup: CDR1 ENHRY, CDR2 SYGVKD. Germline trimming cut 4 bases from V and 7 bases from J; bases unmatched to any gene: 6. DNA for the CDR3: TGTGCCATCAGTGGAGCTAGCGGGAGTCTCGGGGAGCTGTTTTTT. It translates to CAISGASGSLGELFF.

V gene TRBV6-2 or TRBV6-3 combines with J gene TRBJ2-5; 12 positions match TRBD2. The CDR3 extends over 16 amino acids. Germline-derived CDR1 and CDR2 are MNHEY and SVGEGT. The V gene end was trimmed by 2 bases and the J gene end by 6 bases; junction bases not matched to a gene: 7. CDR3 in DNA: TGTGCCAGCAGTTACGGGCTAGCGGGAGGGCCGCAGACCCAGTACTTC. This gives the protein CASSYGLAGGPQTQYF.

The chain employs TRBV18 and TRBJ1-4, with no clear D. This CDR3 comprises 14 residues. Germline V lookup: CDR1 KGHSH, CDR2 LQKENI. Trimming removed 3 bases at V and 5 bases at J, with 10 bases between. CDR3 DNA sequence: TGTGCCAGCTCACCGGTAGCGGGGAATGAAAAACTGTTTTTT. It codes for CASSPVAGNEKLFF.

CDR3 in DNA: TGCGCCAGCAGCCAAGGCCTCCCGGACAGGGGGCGGTACGAGCAGTACTTC. This encodes CASSQGLPDRGRYEQYF. The chain is built from TRBV4-1 and TRBJ2-7; TRBD1 matches at 11 bases. CDR3 length: 17 amino acids. Germline V gene sequence: CDR1 MGHRA, CDR2 YSYEKL. The V gene end was trimmed by 1 base and the J gene end by 4 bases; junction bases not matched to a gene: 9.